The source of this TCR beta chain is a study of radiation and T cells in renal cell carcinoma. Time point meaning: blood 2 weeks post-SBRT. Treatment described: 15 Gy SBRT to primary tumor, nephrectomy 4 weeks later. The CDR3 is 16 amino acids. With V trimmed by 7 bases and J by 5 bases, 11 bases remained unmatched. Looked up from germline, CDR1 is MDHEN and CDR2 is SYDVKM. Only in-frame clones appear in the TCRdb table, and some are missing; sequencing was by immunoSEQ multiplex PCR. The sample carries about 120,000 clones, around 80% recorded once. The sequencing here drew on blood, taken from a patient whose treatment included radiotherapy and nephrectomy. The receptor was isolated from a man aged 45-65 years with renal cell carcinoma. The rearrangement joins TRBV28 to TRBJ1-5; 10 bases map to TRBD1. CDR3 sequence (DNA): TGTGCCAGCACCACTCCGGGACAGGGGATTCATCAGCCCCAGCATTTT. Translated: CASTTPGQGIHQPQHF. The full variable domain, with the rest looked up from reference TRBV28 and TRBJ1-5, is DVKVTQSSRYLVKRTGEKVFLECVQDMDHENMFWYRQDPGLGLRLIYFSYDVKMKEKGDIPEGYSVSREKKERFSLILESASTNQTSMYLCASTTPGQGIHQPQHFGDGTRLSIL.